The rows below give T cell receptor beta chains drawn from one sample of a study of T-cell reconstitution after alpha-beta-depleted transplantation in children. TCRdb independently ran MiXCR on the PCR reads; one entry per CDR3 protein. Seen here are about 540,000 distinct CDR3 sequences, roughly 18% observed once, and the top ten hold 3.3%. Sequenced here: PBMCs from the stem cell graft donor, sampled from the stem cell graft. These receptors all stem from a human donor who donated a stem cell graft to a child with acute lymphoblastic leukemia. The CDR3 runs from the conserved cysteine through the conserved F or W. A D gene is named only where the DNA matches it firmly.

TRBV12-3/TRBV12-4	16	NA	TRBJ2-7	CASSSDGYTGESEQYF
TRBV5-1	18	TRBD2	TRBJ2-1	CASSLARTSGSIPNEQFF
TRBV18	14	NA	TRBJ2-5	CASSPRGKQETQYF
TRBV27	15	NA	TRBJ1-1	CASSLSITGGTEAFF
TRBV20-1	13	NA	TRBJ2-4	CSATKGIKNIQYF
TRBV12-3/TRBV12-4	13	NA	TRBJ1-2	CASEASFNYGYTF
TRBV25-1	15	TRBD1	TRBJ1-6	CASSEGQGEFSPLHF
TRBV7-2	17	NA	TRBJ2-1	CASSPPPEDLSYNEQFF
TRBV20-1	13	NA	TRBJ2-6	CSTSRPGANVLTF
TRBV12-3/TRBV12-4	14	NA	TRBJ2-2	CASSFPANTGELFF
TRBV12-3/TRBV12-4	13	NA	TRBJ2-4	CASSSGSKNIQYF
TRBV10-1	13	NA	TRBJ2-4	CASSESTKNIQYF
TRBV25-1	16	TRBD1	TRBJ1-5	CASSEYKGTADQPQHF
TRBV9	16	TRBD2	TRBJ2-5	CASSVDPAGGRETQYF
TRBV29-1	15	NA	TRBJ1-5	CSVGATGNSNQPQHF
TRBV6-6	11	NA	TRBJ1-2	CASILNYGYTF
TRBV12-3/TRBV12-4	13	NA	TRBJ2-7	CASSLTGFYEQYF
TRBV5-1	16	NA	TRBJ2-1	CASSLREFSSYNEQFF
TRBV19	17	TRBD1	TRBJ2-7	CASSRLVRDRDFGEQYF
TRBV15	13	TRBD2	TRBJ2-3	CATGREVTDTQYF
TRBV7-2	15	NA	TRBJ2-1	CASTVSGRPYNEQFF
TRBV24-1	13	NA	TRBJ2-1	CATSDLGHNEQFF
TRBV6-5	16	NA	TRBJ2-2	CASSYSIGSGTGELFF
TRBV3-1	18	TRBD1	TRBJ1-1	CASRPGTGNTNMNTEAFF
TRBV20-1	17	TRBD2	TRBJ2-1	CSGPPWLAGGPRDEQFF
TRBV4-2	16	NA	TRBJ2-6	CASSQDTGSGANVLTF
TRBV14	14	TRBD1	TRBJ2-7	CASSLRQGAYEQYF
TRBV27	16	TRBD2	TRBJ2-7	CASRQGRVAGDYEQYF
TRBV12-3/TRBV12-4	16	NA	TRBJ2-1	CASSLARGGLYNEQFF
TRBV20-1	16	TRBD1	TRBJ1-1	CSARDRGLRVGTEAFF
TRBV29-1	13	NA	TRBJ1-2	CSVGGTPNYGYTF
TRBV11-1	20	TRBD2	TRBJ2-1	CASSRRTSGSGGSSYNEQFF
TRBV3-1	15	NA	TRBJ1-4	CASSQLWGTNEKLFF
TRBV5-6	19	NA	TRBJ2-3	CASSFSPTGRLSSTDTQYF
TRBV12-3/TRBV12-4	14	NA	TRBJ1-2	CASSLGRSLYGYTF
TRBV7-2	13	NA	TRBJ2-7	CASSYTDSYEQYF
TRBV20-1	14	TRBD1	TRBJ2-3	CSARETGGGGTQYF
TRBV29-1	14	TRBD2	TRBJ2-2	CSVGTSGTDGELFF
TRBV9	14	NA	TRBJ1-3	CASTKASSGNTIYF
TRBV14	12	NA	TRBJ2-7	CASSQNSYEQYF
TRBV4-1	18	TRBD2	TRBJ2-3	CASSQPSDASGILDTQYF
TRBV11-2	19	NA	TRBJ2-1	CASSLLTSGGRRLYNEQFF
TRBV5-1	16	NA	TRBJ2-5	CASSLPPTHPEETQYF
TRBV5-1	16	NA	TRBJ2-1	CASSLAGGDRYNEQFF
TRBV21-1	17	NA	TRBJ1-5	CASSHSPQGRRNQPQHF
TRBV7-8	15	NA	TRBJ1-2	CASSLEFGGGYGYTF
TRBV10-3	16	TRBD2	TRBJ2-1	CAISERPSGDYNEQFF
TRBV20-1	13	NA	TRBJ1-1	CSARTAFNTEAFF
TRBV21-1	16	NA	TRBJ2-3	CASSNNDRERGDTQYF
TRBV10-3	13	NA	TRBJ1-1	CAISPTAGTEAFF
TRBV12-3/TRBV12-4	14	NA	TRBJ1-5	CASSHHGDVGPQHF
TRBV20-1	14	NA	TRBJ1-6	CSASGGLHNSPLHF
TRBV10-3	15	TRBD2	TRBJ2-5	CAISESPSGSETQYF